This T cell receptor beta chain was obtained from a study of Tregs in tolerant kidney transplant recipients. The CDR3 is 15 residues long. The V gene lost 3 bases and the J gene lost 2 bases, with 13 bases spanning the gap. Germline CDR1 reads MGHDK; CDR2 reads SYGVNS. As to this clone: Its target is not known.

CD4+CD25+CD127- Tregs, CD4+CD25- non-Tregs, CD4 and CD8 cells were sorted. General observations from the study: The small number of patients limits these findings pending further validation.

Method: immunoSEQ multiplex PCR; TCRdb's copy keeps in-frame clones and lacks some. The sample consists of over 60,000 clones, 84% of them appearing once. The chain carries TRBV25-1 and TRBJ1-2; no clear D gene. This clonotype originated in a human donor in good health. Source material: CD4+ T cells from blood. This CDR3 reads CASSEGTGVNYGYTF. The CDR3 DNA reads TGTGCCAGCAGTGAGGGTACCGGCGTGAACTATGGCTACACCTTC.